This T cell receptor (beta chain) was documented in a study of blood T cell repertoires in COVID-19. Study summary: Nucleic acid was either cDNA or gDNA, and it came from T cells, B-cell-depleted T cells, or PBMCs.

CDR3 length equals 14 residues. The germline V gene has CDR1 SGHTA and CDR2 FQGNSA. V was clipped by 0 bases and J by 10 bases, with 12 bases between them. Original data processing: Estimation of nucleated cell counts was performed using reference gene primer amplification. Some clones are missing from TCRdb's copy, which holds only in-frame ones; the method was immunoSEQ multiplex PCR. The V and J calls and clone size were taken over from that table, and D and trimming were inferred from the DNA. The profile shows around 260,000 clones, approximately 83% of them singletons. The source material was peripheral blood. The chain has TRBV7-2 and TRBJ1-4; D perhaps matches TRBD1 (6 bases). The sequence derives from a woman aged 50 to 60 who had recovered from COVID-19. The CDR3 DNA reads as TGTGCCAGCAGCTTAGCAGGGGGAGATGGAAAACTGTTTTTT. Amino acids: CASSLAGGDGKLFF.